This T cell receptor beta chain was obtained from a study of blood T cell repertoires in COVID-19. Overall study context: Sites in the United States, Italy and Spain provided acute and convalescent COVID-19 samples.

Germline values: CDR1 SGHNT, CDR2 YYREEE (reference sequence). The V gene lost 0 bases and the J gene lost 10 bases, with 5 bases spanning the gap. CDR3 length equals 11 residues. Seattle's cohort entered during active infection and was followed longitudinally. Methods used by the authors: Nucleated cell number was recorded as an estimate derived from reference gene primer amplification. The method was immunoSEQ multiplex PCR; TCRdb's version includes in-frame clones alone and lacks a portion of them. The V and J calls and clone size were taken over from that table, and D and trimming were inferred from the DNA. This table holds 150,000 or so clones, 80% to 90% found once.

Sequenced material: peripheral blood. The chain recombines TRBV5-4 with TRBJ2-1; the D is unclear. The sequence was obtained from a young man with COVID-19, enrolled during active disease. CDR3 in DNA: TGTGCCAGCAGCTTGGCTAACGAGCAGTTCTTC. It specifies CASSLANEQFF.